Listed below are T cell receptor beta chains from one sample, sequenced in a study of beta chain features in type 1 diabetes. The repertoire was sequenced with immunoSEQ multiplex PCR; TCRdb's copy has only in-frame clones and lacks some. The sample comprises 150,000 or so clones, roughly 11% of which are singletons, and about 2.1% rests with the top ten. Sequenced input: central memory CD4+ T cells from blood. Receptors were obtained from a man younger than 35 in good health. Each CDR3 is given with its conserved first and last residue. A D gene is named only where the DNA matches it firmly. Clone size is stated in some rows and not others, as once, few, many or a class when expanded.

J gene,clone size,D gene,V gene,CDR3 protein,CDR3 DNA
TRBJ2-7,many,-,TRBV9,CASSSPGGVEQYF,TGTGCCAGCAGCTCCCCGGGTGGGGTTGAGCAGTACTTC
TRBJ1-5,few,-,TRBV30,CAWRGPSDGQPQHF,TGTGCCTGGAGAGGCCCCTCGGACGGACAGCCCCAGCATTTT
TRBJ1-5,many,TRBD1,TRBV7-9,CASSLQGQSNQPQHF,TGTGCCAGCAGCCTCCAGGGACAGAGCAATCAGCCCCAGCATTTT
TRBJ2-5,few,-,TRBV6-6,CASSPLAPSGTQYF,TGTGCCAGCAGTCCCCTGGCCCCAAGCGGGACCCAGTACTTC
TRBJ2-3,few,TRBD1,TRBV16,CASSRPDRGQDTQYF,TGTGCCAGCAGCCGCCCGGACAGGGGGCAAGATACGCAGTATTTT
TRBJ1-5,few,-,TRBV10-2,CASSAGPRNQPQHF,TGCGCCAGCAGTGCGGGACCCCGTAATCAGCCCCAGCATTTT
TRBJ2-7,few,-,TRBV7-2,CASSLSYREFYEQYF,TGTGCCAGCAGCTTGTCCTACAGGGAGTTTTACGAGCAGTACTTC
TRBJ2-2,-,-,TRBV7-2,CASSFGFTNTGELFF,TGTGCCAGCAGCTTTGGGTTCACGAACACCGGGGAGCTGTTTTTT
TRBJ2-6,-,TRBD1,TRBV11-2,CASSLRTGTASGANVLTF,TGTGCCAGCAGCTTAAGGACAGGTACAGCCTCTGGGGCCAACGTCCTGACTTTC
TRBJ2-7,-,-,TRBV29-1,CSDPSTAFRGEQYF,TGCAGCGACCCCTCGACAGCCTTCAGGGGCGAGCAGTACTTC
TRBJ2-1,-,TRBD1,TRBV7-3,CASSLRSGTGDNEQFF,TGTGCCAGCAGCTTAAGGAGTGGGACAGGAGACAATGAGCAGTTCTTC
TRBJ2-7,-,TRBD2,TRBV11-2,CASSLRRAGPYEQYF,TGTGCCAGCAGTCTACGAAGAGCGGGGCCCTACGAGCAGTACTTC
TRBJ1-1,-,-,TRBV7-9,CASSLALAGGDTEAFF,TGTGCCAGCAGCTTAGCCCTGGCAGGAGGGGACACTGAAGCTTTCTTT
TRBJ1-1,few,-,TRBV29-1,CSVGADMNTEAFF,TGCAGCGTTGGGGCAGACATGAACACTGAAGCTTTCTTT
TRBJ1-1,few,-,TRBV6-1,CASSTGQRGAFF,TGTGCCAGCAGTACCGGACAGAGGGGAGCTTTCTTT
TRBJ2-5,few,TRBD1,TRBV5-1,CASSQGAETQYF,TGCGCCAGCAGCCAGGGGGCAGAGACCCAGTACTTC
TRBJ1-1,-,-,TRBV6-6,CASSAADRSNTEAFF,TGTGCCAGCAGCGCCGCCGACAGATCGAACACTGAAGCTTTCTTT
TRBJ1-6,-,TRBD1,TRBV4-3,CASSQGGGARSPLHF,TGCGCCAGCAGCCAAGGAGGGGGCGCAAGGTCACCCCTCCACTTT
TRBJ2-4,many,-,TRBV29-1,CSVAGGAKNIQYF,TGCAGCGTTGCAGGTGGGGCCAAAAACATTCAGTACTTC
TRBJ2-3,few,TRBD1,TRBV4-3,CASSQALTGSGADTQYF,TGCGCCAGCAGCCAAGCTTTGACAGGGTCGGGCGCAGATACGCAGTATTTT
TRBJ2-7,-,-,TRBV25-1,CASSVTGYEQYF,TGTGCCAGCAGTGTGACAGGCTACGAGCAGTACTTC
TRBJ2-1,-,TRBD1,TRBV15,CATSGRTGGLNEQFF,TGTGCCACCAGCGGAAGGACAGGGGGCCTGAATGAGCAGTTCTTC
TRBJ2-5,many,TRBD2,TRBV28,CASSNLGLAGVETQYF,TGTGCCAGCAGTAACCTAGGACTAGCGGGGGTGGAGACCCAGTACTTC
TRBJ2-7,-,-,TRBV27,CASAGGLYF,TGTGCCAGCGCCGGTGGATTGTACTTC
TRBJ2-2,few,-,TRBV28,CASSFGGTGELFF,TGTGCCAGCAGCTTTGGAGGAACCGGGGAGCTGTTTTTT
TRBJ2-5,few,-,TRBV20-1,CSAGLSTQYF,TGCAGTGCGGGGTTGTCGACCCAGTACTTC
TRBJ2-7,many,-,TRBV7-2,CASSQGHQYEQYF,TGTGCCAGCAGCCAGGGGCATCAATACGAGCAGTACTTC
TRBJ2-7,few,-,TRBV6-6,CASSDGPISSYEQYF,TGTGCCAGCAGCGATGGACCGATCAGCTCCTACGAGCAGTACTTC
TRBJ2-7,few,-,TRBV28,CASSTSYEQYF,TGTGCCAGCAGTACATCCTACGAGCAGTACTTC
TRBJ2-3,-,-,TRBV2,CASGPGGSADTQYF,TGTGCCAGCGGCCCTGGGGGCTCAGCAGATACGCAGTATTTT
TRBJ2-7,few,-,TRBV9,CASGLSSSEQYF,TGTGCCAGCGGCCTTAGCAGTAGCGAGCAGTACTTC
TRBJ2-1,few,TRBD2,TRBV19,CASNERLAHSYNEQFF,TGTGCCAGTAATGAACGACTAGCCCACTCCTACAATGAGCAGTTCTTC
TRBJ2-1,-,TRBD1,TRBV5-1,CASSQGQTDEQFF,TGCGCCAGCAGCCAGGGACAGACGGATGAGCAGTTCTTC
TRBJ1-2,-,-,TRBV18,CASSPNQGSSYGYTF,TGTGCCAGCTCACCGAACCAGGGGAGCTCCTATGGCTACACCTTC
TRBJ2-3,-,-,TRBV9,CASSQGDTQYF,TGTGCCAGCAGCCAAGGAGATACGCAGTATTTT
TRBJ2-7,few,-,TRBV29-1,CSVLPAGRYEQYF,TGCAGCGTCCTTCCCGCGGGGCGCTACGAGCAGTACTTC
TRBJ2-5,-,-,TRBV12-5,CASALLTEGTQYF,TGTGCTAGTGCCCTCCTCACGGAGGGGACCCAGTACTTC
TRBJ2-1,few,-,TRBV9,CASSETSYNEQFF,TGTGCCAGCAGCGAGACGTCCTACAATGAGCAGTTCTTC
TRBJ2-7,-,-,TRBV30,CASRRSSYEQYF,TGTGCCTCTCGACGGTCTTCCTACGAGCAGTACTTC
TRBJ2-7,-,TRBD1,TRBV27,CASSFRTGNNEQYF,TGTGCCAGCAGTTTCCGGACAGGGAACAACGAGCAGTACTTC
TRBJ2-7,few,TRBD1,TRBV7-2,CASSPRTGEYEQYF,TGTGCCAGCAGCCCACGGACAGGGGAATACGAGCAGTACTTC
TRBJ2-1,many,TRBD2,TRBV9,CASSVTSDNEQFF,TGTGCCAGCAGCGTCACTAGCGACAATGAGCAGTTCTTC
TRBJ2-2,-,-,TRBV7-2,CASSLSRATGELFF,TGTGCCAGCAGCTTAAGCAGGGCCACCGGGGAGCTGTTTTTT
TRBJ2-5,many,-,TRBV2,CASKGSLQETQYF,TGTGCCAGCAAGGGATCGTTACAAGAGACCCAGTACTTC
TRBJ2-7,once,-,TRBV28,CASRQGYEQYF,TGTGCCAGCAGACAGGGTTACGAGCAGTACTTC
TRBJ1-6,few,TRBD1,TRBV2,CASTKTGNNNSPLHF,TGTGCCAGCACTAAGACAGGGAATAATAATTCACCCCTCCACTTT
TRBJ2-7,-,TRBD2,TRBV6-1,CASTVTSGTYEQYF,TGTGCCAGCACGGTTACTAGCGGGACCTACGAGCAGTACTTC
TRBJ1-2,-,-,TRBV28,CASSPLSRNRGYTF,TGTGCCAGCAGCCCATTGTCCAGAAACCGGGGCTACACCTTC
TRBJ2-3,few,-,TRBV29-1,CSVEIGGDTQYF,TGCAGCGTTGAAATAGGGGGAGATACGCAGTATTTT
TRBJ1-2,-,-,TRBV4-2,CASSQVGEGFYGYTF,TGTGCCAGCAGCCAAGTGGGCGAAGGCTTCTATGGCTACACCTTC
TRBJ1-3,-,-,TRBV29-1,CSVDRDLHGNTIYF,TGCAGCGTTGACCGGGACCTGCATGGAAACACCATATATTTT
TRBJ1-5,-,-,TRBV7-9,CASSLGSRGGDSNQPQHF,TGTGCCAGCAGCTTAGGATCTCGGGGCGGGGATAGCAATCAGCCCCAGCATTTT
TRBJ2-7,-,-,TRBV18,CASSPGGYEQYF,TGTGCCAGCTCCCCGGGCGGATACGAGCAGTACTTC
TRBJ2-3,-,-,TRBV28,CAGGTDATSTDTQYF,TGTGCCGGCGGGACAGACGCCACTAGCACAGATACGCAGTATTTT
TRBJ2-7,-,TRBD2,TRBV5-1,CASSPRTSGRSSYEQYF,TGCGCCAGCAGCCCTAGGACTAGCGGCAGGAGCTCCTACGAGCAGTACTTC
TRBJ2-3,many,-,TRBV20-1,CSARTQQTQYF,TGCAGTGCTAGGACCCAGCAGACGCAGTATTTT